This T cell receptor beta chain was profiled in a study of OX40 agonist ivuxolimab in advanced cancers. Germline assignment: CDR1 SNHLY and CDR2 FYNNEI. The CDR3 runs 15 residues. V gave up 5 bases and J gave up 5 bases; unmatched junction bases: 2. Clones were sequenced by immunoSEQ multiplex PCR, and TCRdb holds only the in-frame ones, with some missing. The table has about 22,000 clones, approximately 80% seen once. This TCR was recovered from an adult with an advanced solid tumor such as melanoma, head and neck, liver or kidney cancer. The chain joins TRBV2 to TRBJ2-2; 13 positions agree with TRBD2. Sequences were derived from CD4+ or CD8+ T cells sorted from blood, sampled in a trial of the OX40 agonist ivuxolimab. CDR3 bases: TGTGCCAGCAGTCCGGGACTAGCGGGAACCGGGGAGCTGTTTTTT. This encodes CASSPGLAGTGELFF.